A single sample is the source of the 31 T cell receptor beta chains below, sequenced in a study of identical twins. MiXCR was run by TCRdb on the 5' RACE reads, yielding one entry per CDR3 protein. The sample has roughly 1,500,000 distinct CDR3 sequences; 32% are singletons. The sample comprised cord blood. The receptors were gathered from a newborn girl in good health.

In its sample, this clonotype was seen many times. CDR3 bases: TGTGCCAGCAGCGGAGGGGGTGGGCAGTTCTTC. It is translated as CASSGGGGQFF. This sequence joins TRBV13 and TRBJ2-1; D may correspond to TRBD1 or TRBD2 (6 bases each). With 5 bases removed from V and 12 bases from J, the gap between germline ends came to 11 bases. Germline CDR1 and CDR2: PRHDT and FYEKMQ (reference sequence). This CDR3 contains 11 residues. The whole variable domain, filled in from reference TRBV13 and TRBJ2-1, reads AAGVIQSPRHLIKEKRETATLKCYPIPRHDTVYWYQQGPGQDPQFLISFYEKMQSDKGSIPDRFSAQQFSDYHSELNMSSLELGDSALYFCASSGGGGQFFGPGTRLTVL.

Here the CDR3 DNA reads TGTGCCAGCAGCTATTCCGGGACAGGGGGCACCGGGGAGCTGTTTTTT. It codes for CASSYSGTGGTGELFF. This chain joins TRBV4-2 and TRBJ2-2, with 11 bases identical to TRBD1. The CDR3 covers 16 residues. V gave up 5 bases and J gave up 4 bases; unmatched junction bases: 6. Germline loops: CDR1 LGHNA, CDR2 YNFKEQ.

The chain carries TRBV14 and TRBJ1-1; maybe TRBD1 (5 bases). The CDR3 length is 15 residues. The V and J ends lost 2 bases and 9 bases respectively, with 19 bases between them. Looked up from germline, CDR1 is SGHDN and CDR2 is FVKESK. The CDR3 protein is CASSQWGEVSPQAFF. The CDR3 DNA reads TGTGCCAGCAGCCAATGGGGGGAAGTGTCTCCCCAAGCTTTCTTT.

This clonotype was seen a handful of times. This rearrangement joins TRBV5-1 to TRBJ2-7; D might be TRBD1 (6 bases). V lost 0 bases and J 5 bases, leaving 12 bases between the germline ends. In germline, CDR1 is SGHRS, CDR2 YFSETQ. This CDR3 has 14 residues. The CDR3 bases are TGCGCCAGCAGCTTGGAAAGGGGGTTCCACGAGCAGTACTTC. Encoded protein: CASSLERGFHEQYF.

The CDR3 loop is CASNPTSGNLQYF. The CDR3 coding sequence is TGTGCCAGTAACCCGACTAGCGGGAATTTGCAGTACTTC. The chain combines TRBV19 with TRBJ2-7; 11 nucleotides align to TRBD2. This CDR3 is 13 amino acids long. Germline CDR1 reads LNHDA; CDR2 reads SQIVND (reference sequence). V lost 7 bases and J lost 9; bases outside the gene matches: 8.

The genes are TRBV5-1 and TRBJ2-3, with 7 bases matching TRBD1. With 3 bases clipped from V and 6 bases from J, the junction kept 7 bases outside the gene matches. The length of the CDR3 is 14 residues. CDR1 is SGHRS, CDR2 YFSETQ, per germline. CDR3 residues: CASSSDRSPDTQYF. The CDR3 nucleotides read TGCGCCAGCAGCTCGGACAGGTCCCCCGATACGCAGTATTTT.

This clonotype was seen repeatedly, ten times or more. This chain connects TRBV6-6 to TRBJ1-2, with 7 positions matching TRBD1. Per germline, CDR1 MNHNY and CDR2 SVGAGI (reference sequence). The CDR3 has 11 residues. The V gene end was trimmed by 6 bases and the J gene end by 6 bases; junction bases not matched to a gene: 1. CDR3 sequence reads: CASRTGNGYTF. For the CDR3, the DNA is TGTGCCAGCAGGACAGGGAATGGCTACACCTTC.

With respect to this clonotype: It may be a read error: a sequence one base away is much more abundant. V and J are TRBV29-1 and TRBJ2-5, with D maybe TRBD2 (6 bases). CDR3 length equals 10 residues. Germline CDR1 and CDR2: SQVTM and ANQGSEA. Trimming stripped 7 bases from V and 11 bases from J, with 14 bases between. In nucleotides, the CDR3 is TGCAGCGCTGGGGGTCGGGAGCAGTACTTC. As protein: CSAGGREQYF.

There are a few counts of this clonotype. This chain connects TRBV9 to TRBJ2-3; 8 bases agree with TRBD2. This CDR3 has 16 amino acids. Germline loops: CDR1 SGDLS, CDR2 YYNGEE. V lost 0 bases and J lost 3; bases outside the gene matches: 6. The CDR3 region has the DNA TGTGCCAGCAGCGTAGTTCGGGGGGGGCCTACAGATACGCAGTATTTT. Protein: CASSVVRGGPTDTQYF.

This clonotype has just a few counts. The chain combines TRBV5-1 with TRBJ2-1; D may be TRBD2 (6 bases). V lost 3 bases, J lost 6 bases, and 19 bases lay in between. The CDR3 is 16 amino acids. The V gene's germline CDR1 is SGHRS and CDR2 YFSETQ. The CDR3 reads CASSSPLRDLINEQFF. The DNA of the CDR3 is TGCGCCAGCAGCTCCCCGCTGCGGGATCTTATCAATGAGCAGTTCTTC. Combining the CDR3 with reference TRBV5-1 and TRBJ2-1 gives the whole variable domain KAGVTQTPRYLIKTRGQQVTLSCSPISGHRSVSWYQQTPGQGLQFLFEYFSETQRNKGNFPGRFSGRQFSNSRSEMNVSTLELGDSALYLCASSSPLRDLINEQFFGPGTRLTVL.

This sequence joins TRBV2 and TRBJ1-2; no reliable D call. This CDR3 contains 13 residues. The germline V gene has CDR1 SNHLY and CDR2 FYNNEI. Trimming shortened V by 5 bases and J by 6 bases, and 13 bases separated the two germline ends. This chain's CDR3 is CASSLDLPHGYTF. The CDR3 DNA sequence: TGTGCCAGCAGTCTGGACCTACCCCATGGCTACACCTTC. Combining the CDR3 with reference TRBV2 and TRBJ1-2 gives the whole variable domain EPEVTQTPSHQVTQMGQEVILRCVPISNHLYFYWYRQILGQKVEFLVSFYNNEISEKSEIFDDQFSVERPDGSNFTLKIRSTKLEDSAMYFCASSLDLPHGYTFGSGTRLTVV.

This clonotype was counted only a few times. The gene calls are TRBV20-1 and TRBJ2-7; 10 nucleotides align to TRBD2. Trimming removed 5 bases from V and 5 bases from J; junction bases left unmatched: 9. Germline V gene sequence: CDR1 DFQATT, CDR2 SNEGSKA (reference sequence). The CDR3 length is 14 residues. This CDR3 reads CSAADTSGVNEQYF. CDR3 sequence (DNA): TGCAGTGCTGCGGATACTAGCGGGGTCAACGAGCAGTACTTC.

This clonotype was counted only a few times. This chain links TRBV11-2 with TRBJ1-2; D is unclear. Trimming left V 1 base short and J 7 bases short, with 7 bases between. Germline V lookup: CDR1 SGHAT, CDR2 FQNNGV. The CDR3 has 12 residues. CDR3 sequence reads: CASSLGRIGYTF. The CDR3 nucleotides read TGTGCCAGCAGCTTAGGGCGGATTGGCTACACCTTC. Full variable domain (remainder filled in from reference TRBV11-2 and TRBJ1-2): EAGVAQSPRYKIIEKRQSVAFWCNPISGHATLYWYQQILGQGPKLLIQFQNNGVVDDSQLPKDRFSAERLKGVDSTLKIQPAKLEDSAVYLCASSLGRIGYTFGSGTRLTVV.

This chain's CDR3 is CSARSQSSYEQYF. The CDR3 DNA sequence: TGCAGTGCTAGATCCCAGAGCTCCTACGAGCAGTACTTC. V is TRBV20-1 and J is TRBJ2-7; no clear D gene. Trimming shortened V by 2 bases and J by 0 bases, and 8 bases separated the two germline ends. Germline values: CDR1 DFQATT, CDR2 SNEGSKA (reference sequence). This CDR3 has 13 residues.

As to this clonotype: The junction shows a germline mismatch at one end, possibly a read error. V is TRBV4-1 and J is TRBJ2-3; no reliable D call. Germline CDR1 MGHRA, CDR2 YSYEKL. The CDR3 spans 17 residues. CDR3 DNA sequence: TGCGCCGGCAGCCGTGGAATCCCGGAGTTGAGCACAGATACGCAGTATTTT. As protein: CAGSRGIPELSTDTQYF.

This clonotype occurred a few times. The chain employs TRBV20-1 and TRBJ1-2; D perhaps matches TRBD1 (5 bases). CDR1 is DFQATT, CDR2 SNEGSKA, per germline (reference sequence). V lost 5 bases to trimming and J lost 0 bases, with 10 bases between them. The CDR3 totals 13 residues. The CDR3 loop is CSASRGSNYGYTF. CDR3 DNA: TGCAGTGCTTCAAGGGGTTCTAACTATGGCTACACCTTC.

This clonotype was observed a handful of times. The gene calls are TRBV7-2 and TRBJ2-5, with 7 bases fitting TRBD2. Germline V lookup: CDR1 SGHTA, CDR2 FQGNSA. Trimming cost V 3 bases and J 3 bases; bases outside gene matches: 10. The CDR3 consists of 16 residues. The CDR3 spells CASSFSFGGTKETQYF. CDR3 bases: TGTGCCAGCAGCTTCTCTTTCGGGGGGACTAAAGAGACCCAGTACTTC.

This rearrangement joins TRBV12-3 or TRBV12-4 to TRBJ2-1; TRBD2 agrees at 8 bases. The CDR3 totals 13 residues. J gave up 6 bases and V 7 bases, and 5 bases lay outside the gene matches. The CDR3 loop is CASKSSGRNEQFF. The CDR3 coding sequence is TGTGCCAGCAAATCTAGCGGGCGCAATGAGCAGTTCTTC.

Regarding this clonotype: Germline and junction disagree at one end, which may indicate a read error. The chain couples TRBV12-3 or TRBV12-4 to TRBJ2-3, with 13 positions matching TRBD2. This CDR3 is built from 15 residues. CDR3 sequence reads: CASSRRTSGGDAQYF. CDR3 in DNA: TGTGCCAGCAGCCGCAGGACTAGCGGGGGAGATGCGCAGTATTTT.

The chain recombines TRBV6-1 with TRBJ2-1; weak D call: TRBD1 (6 bases). This CDR3 has 15 residues. V was pared by 8 bases and J by 5 bases, with 19 bases between. The germline gives CDR1 MNHNS, CDR2 SASEGT. DNA for the CDR3: TGTGCCAGCTGTGGCCGGGACACTACCCACAATGAGCAGTTCTTC. Translation gives CASCGRDTTHNEQFF.

This clonotype was observed at least ten times. The rearrangement links TRBV2 to TRBJ2-5, with D possibly matching TRBD1 (5 bases). CDR3 length: 12 residues. Deletions cut 6 bases from V and 3 bases from J, with 8 bases between. CDR1 is SNHLY and CDR2 is FYNNEI in the germline V gene. CDR3: CASSVDKETQYF. The CDR3 DNA sequence: TGTGCCAGCAGCGTGGACAAAGAGACCCAGTACTTC.

This clonotype showed up just once. V and J are TRBV20-1 and TRBJ1-1, with D maybe TRBD1 (5 bases). Trimming removed 1 base at V and 8 bases at J, with 11 bases between. The CDR3 is 12 amino acids. The germline gives CDR1 DFQATT, CDR2 SNEGSKA (reference sequence). DNA for the CDR3: TGCAGTGCTAGAGGCGTAGGGGAGGAAGCTTTCTTT. Its protein is CSARGVGEEAFF.

Only a few counts were recorded for this clonotype. The rearrangement uses TRBV27 and TRBJ2-7; D uncertain. In germline, CDR1 is MNHEY, CDR2 SMNVEV (reference sequence). V was pared by 2 bases and J by 3 bases, with 11 bases between. The CDR3 has 14 residues. CDR3 protein: CASSLEREYYEQYF. DNA for the CDR3: TGTGCCAGCAGTTTAGAGAGAGAATACTACGAGCAGTACTTC.

At least ten counts were recorded for this clonotype. This chain links TRBV12-3 or TRBV12-4 with TRBJ2-5, with D perhaps matching TRBD1 (6 bases). This CDR3 comprises 15 residues. Trimming removed 4 bases from V and 4 bases from J, with 16 bases in between. CDR3 nucleotides: TGTGCCAGCAGTTCCGCATGGGACATTCTAGAGACCCAGTACTTC. It codes for CASSSAWDILETQYF.

This clonotype was seen only a few times. The V gene is TRBV9, the J gene TRBJ2-1; D not certain. The CDR3 length is 15 residues. Deletions cut 3 bases from V and 3 bases from J, with 13 bases between. Germline-derived CDR1 and CDR2 are SGDLS and YYNGEE. CDR3 bases: TGTGCCAGCAGCGCCCCGGGTGCAGGCTACAATGAGCAGTTCTTC. The encoded protein is CASSAPGAGYNEQFF.

On this clonotype: One junction end does not reproduce the germline sequence, and a read error may be involved. J is TRBJ1-4 and V is TRBV29-1; TRBD1 is a possible D gene (5 bases). This CDR3 comprises 12 residues. Germline CDR1 SQVTM, CDR2 ANQGSEA. CDR3 sequence: CSAEKRGEKLFF. In DNA form, the CDR3 reads TGCAGCGCTGAAAAACGGGGGGAAAAACTGTTTTTT.

In this sample, this clonotype turned up many times. The CDR3 bases are TGTGCCAGCAGCACAGGGTTGGACCCAGATACGCAGTATTTT. It translates to CASSTGLDPDTQYF. The rearrangement links TRBV7-2 to TRBJ2-3; the D gene is possibly TRBD1 (6 bases). The CDR3 totals 14 residues. Germline CDR1 and CDR2: SGHTA and FQGNSA. V shed 5 bases and J shed 4 bases, with 13 bases lying between them.

This clonotype has only a few counts. This sequence joins TRBV20-1 and TRBJ1-5; D gene ambiguous. V lost 3 bases and J 2 bases, leaving 14 bases between the germline ends. The V gene's germline CDR1 is DFQATT and CDR2 SNEGSKA (reference sequence). The CDR3 loop spans 15 amino acids. CDR3 loop: CSASYSGGGNQPQHF. The CDR3 nucleotides are TGCAGTGCTAGTTATTCGGGCGGCGGCAATCAGCCCCAGCATTTT.

The chain combines TRBV20-1 with TRBJ1-1, with TRBD1 matching 7 bases. The germline gives CDR1 DFQATT, CDR2 SNEGSKA (reference sequence). V was clipped by 1 base and J by 7 bases; unmatched bases: 6. CDR3 length: 13 residues. This chain's CDR3 is CSARALGQREAFF. CDR3 DNA: TGCAGTGCTAGAGCTCTGGGACAGCGTGAAGCTTTCTTT.

The rearrangement links TRBV12-3 or TRBV12-4 to TRBJ2-2; 8 bases agree with TRBD2. CDR3 size: 14 residues. J gave up 6 bases and V 3 bases, and 3 bases lay outside the gene matches. The CDR3 DNA sequence: TGTGCCAGCAGTTTTAAGCGGGAGTCCGGGGAGCTGTTTTTT. Its protein is CASSFKRESGELFF.

The genes are TRBV5-1 and TRBJ2-3; D is possibly TRBD1 (5 bases). Per germline, CDR1 SGHRS and CDR2 YFSETQ. V was clipped by 1 base and J by 3 bases, with 12 bases between them. This CDR3 has 15 residues. Written as DNA, the CDR3 is TGCGCCAGCAGCTTGTCCAGGGAAGGGACAGATACGCAGTATTTT. It yields the protein CASSLSREGTDTQYF.